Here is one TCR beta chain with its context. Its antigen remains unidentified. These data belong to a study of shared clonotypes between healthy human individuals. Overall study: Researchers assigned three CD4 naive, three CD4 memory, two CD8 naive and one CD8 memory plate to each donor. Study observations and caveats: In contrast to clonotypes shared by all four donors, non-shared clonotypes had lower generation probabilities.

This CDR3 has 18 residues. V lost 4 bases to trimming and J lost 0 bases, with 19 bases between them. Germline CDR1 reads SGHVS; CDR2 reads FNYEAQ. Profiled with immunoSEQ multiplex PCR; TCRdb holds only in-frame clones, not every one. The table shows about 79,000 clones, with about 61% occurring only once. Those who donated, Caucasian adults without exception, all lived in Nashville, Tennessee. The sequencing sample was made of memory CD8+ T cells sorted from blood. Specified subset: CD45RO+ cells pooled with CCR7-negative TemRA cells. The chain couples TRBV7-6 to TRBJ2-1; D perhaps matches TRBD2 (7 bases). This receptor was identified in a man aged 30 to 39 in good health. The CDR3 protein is CASSSRGLAGSSYNEQFF. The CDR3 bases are TGTGCCAGCAGCTCCAGGGGTTTAGCGGGTTCCTCCTACAATGAGCAGTTCTTC.